This T cell receptor (beta chain) was recorded in a study of blood T cell repertoires in COVID-19. Study information: Collection of acute and convalescent COVID-19 samples took place in the United States, Italy and Spain. Sources were T cells, B-cell-depleted T cells, or PBMCs; the material itself was cDNA or gDNA.

The authors' processing: By means of reference gene primer amplification, nucleated cell counts were estimated. Data came from immunoSEQ multiplex PCR; TCRdb stores just in-frame clones and leaves some out. V and J calls and clone size are given by that table; D and trimming were obtained from the DNA. The data show 150,000 to 200,000 clones, about 77% seen once. CDR1 and CDR2 from the germline V gene are MNHEY and SVGAGI. Trimming removed 0 bases from V and 1 base from J, with 9 bases in between. There are 15 residues in the CDR3. Specimen: peripheral blood. This clonotype originated in a woman aged 80 or older with acute or convalescent COVID-19. The chain links TRBV6-5 to TRBJ1-2; possible D gene TRBD1, 6 bases. The CDR3 DNA follows: TGTGCCAGCAGTTACTCGAGGACAGATAACTATGGCTACACCTTC. Amino acid sequence: CASSYSRTDNYGYTF.